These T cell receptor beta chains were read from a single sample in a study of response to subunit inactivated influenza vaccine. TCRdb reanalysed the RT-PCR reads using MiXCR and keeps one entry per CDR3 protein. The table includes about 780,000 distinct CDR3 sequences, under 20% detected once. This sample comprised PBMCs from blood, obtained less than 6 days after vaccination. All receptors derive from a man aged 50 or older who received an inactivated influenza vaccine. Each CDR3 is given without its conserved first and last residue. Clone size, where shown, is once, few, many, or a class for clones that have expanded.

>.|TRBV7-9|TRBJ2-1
ASNAGVGTGAYNEQF
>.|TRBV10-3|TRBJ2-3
AIRDRSVVGRDTDTQY
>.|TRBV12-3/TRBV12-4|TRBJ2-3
ASSPIQGGTDTQY
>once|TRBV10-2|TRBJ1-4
ASSESPGIVEKLF
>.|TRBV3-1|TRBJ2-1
ASSQDSIWTSGGNEQF
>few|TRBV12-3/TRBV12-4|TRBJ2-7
ASSLFGGQNEQY
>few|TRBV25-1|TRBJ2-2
ASSDTSGRSTGELF
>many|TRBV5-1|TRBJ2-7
ASSLDVPYEQY
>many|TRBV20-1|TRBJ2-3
SARAPPYTDTQY
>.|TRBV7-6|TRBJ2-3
ASSLEPVGKAGDTDTQY
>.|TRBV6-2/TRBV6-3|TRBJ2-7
ASSPLAGTSYEQY